Listed here are 22 T cell receptor beta chains from one sample, sequenced in a study of OX40 agonist ivuxolimab in advanced cancers. Sequenced by immunoSEQ multiplex PCR; TCRdb stores in-frame clones only, minus some. The sample contains some 30,000 clones, roughly 86% of which appear only once. This specimen was CD4+ or CD8+ T cells sorted from blood, taken in a trial of the OX40 agonist ivuxolimab. These receptors all stem from an adult with an advanced solid tumor such as melanoma, head and neck, liver or kidney cancer.

The genes are TRBV19 and TRBJ1-2; the match to TRBD1 covers 7 bases. V gave up 5 bases and J gave up 6 bases; unmatched junction bases: 9. Per the germline V gene, CDR1 is LNHDA and CDR2 is SQIVND (reference sequence). This CDR3 is 14 amino acids long. CDR3 in amino acids: CASSPSFTGDGYTF. DNA for the CDR3: TGTGCCAGTAGTCCGAGTTTTACAGGGGATGGCTACACCTTC.

The gene calls are TRBV6-6 and TRBJ1-4, with D uncertain. Germline CDR1 reads MNHNY; CDR2 reads SVGAGI (reference sequence). The ends were cut back, 0 bases at V and 8 bases at J, with 4 bases in the middle. This CDR3 contains 12 residues. The CDR3 sequence is CASSYSGEKLFF. For the CDR3, the DNA is TGTGCCAGCAGTTACTCTGGGGAAAAACTGTTTTTT.

This rearrangement joins TRBV5-1 to TRBJ1-5, with D maybe TRBD1 (5 bases). The CDR3 contains 13 residues. V was cut by 0 bases and J by 6 bases, with 7 bases left in between. Germline CDR1 is SGHRS and CDR2 is YFSETQ. Here the CDR3 reads CASSLGGSQPQHF. Here the CDR3 DNA reads TGCGCCAGCAGCTTGGGGGGGAGTCAGCCCCAGCATTTT.

This chain joins TRBV6-5 and TRBJ2-2; D unresolved. Germline V CDR1 and CDR2: MNHEY, SVGAGI. Trimming left V 4 bases short and J 7 bases short, with 10 bases between. The CDR3 has 13 residues. The CDR3 loop is CASSSWTGGELFF. CDR3 nucleotide sequence: TGTGCCAGCAGTTCCTGGACCGGCGGGGAGCTGTTTTTT.

The chain joins TRBV11-3 to TRBJ1-1; no definite D call. Trimming took 5 bases from V and 1 from J, leaving 17 bases between them. Germline V gene data show CDR1 as SGHNT and CDR2 as YENEEA. The CDR3 is 16 amino acids. CDR3 region: CASSPPGRSGNTEAFF. CDR3 coding DNA: TGTGCCAGCAGCCCTCCTGGACGGTCTGGGAACACTGAAGCTTTCTTT.

The J gene is TRBJ2-5, the V gene TRBV10-3, with 7 positions matching TRBD1. Losses at the gene ends were 3 bases for V and 2 bases for J; bases not matched to a gene: 3. The CDR3 is made up of 14 amino acids. Germline assignment: CDR1 ENHRY and CDR2 SYGVKD. Here the CDR3 reads CAISDSGQQETQYF. The CDR3 DNA reads TGTGCCATCAGTGATTCGGGACAGCAAGAGACCCAGTACTTC.

The rearrangement uses TRBV6-6 and TRBJ1-6; D is unclear. Between the trimmed V and J ends, which lost 2 bases and 10 bases, there was a span of 12 bases. Germline V lookup: CDR1 MNHNY, CDR2 SVGAGI (reference sequence). The CDR3 is 14 residues long. The CDR3 bases are TGTGCCAGCAGTTACAGCCTGGAAGAATCACCCCTCCACTTT. It is translated as CASSYSLEESPLHF.

As regards this clone: One end of the junction does not line up with germline, which may come from a read error. This chain links TRBV7-2 with TRBJ2-7; a possible D gene is TRBD2 (6 bases). Per the germline V gene, CDR1 is SGHTA and CDR2 is FQGNSA. The CDR3 consists of 12 residues. The CDR3, as DNA: TGTGCCAGCAGCTTAGAAGGGACTCCGAAGGAATTC. This translates into CASSLEGTPKEF.

The chain uses TRBV28 and TRBJ1-4; D is perhaps TRBD1 (6 bases). The CDR3 is 16 amino acids. Germline V CDR1 and CDR2: MDHEN, SYDVKM. The ends were cut back, 4 bases at V and 7 bases at J, with 19 bases in the middle. In DNA form, the CDR3 reads TGTGCCAGCAGTTCGCCCGCCGCAGGGGTGGGTGAAAAACTGTTTTTT. It specifies CASSSPAAGVGEKLFF.

The chain uses TRBV28 and TRBJ2-7; no clear D gene. V lost 6 bases and J lost 3, with 15 bases in between. CDR1 is MDHEN and CDR2 is SYDVKM in the germline V gene. This CDR3 spans 14 amino acids. The chain's CDR3 is CASSLTAGYYEQYF. CDR3 DNA sequence: TGTGCCAGCAGCCTCACGGCCGGGTACTACGAGCAGTACTTC.

This clone has more than one count but fewer than ten. The gene calls are TRBV4-1 and TRBJ1-2; D may be TRBD1 (6 bases). The germline V gene has CDR1 MGHRA and CDR2 YSYEKL. V shed 1 base and J shed 4 bases, with 22 bases lying between them. The CDR3 is 18 residues long. Here the CDR3 reads CASSQGFEGGAWGYGYTF. The CDR3 DNA is TGCGCCAGCAGCCAAGGGTTCGAGGGGGGGGCCTGGGGCTATGGCTACACCTTC.

The chain links TRBV4-2 to TRBJ2-6; tentatively, D is TRBD1 or TRBD2 (5 bases each). The germline gives CDR1 LGHNA, CDR2 YNFKEQ. V lost 3 bases and J 2 bases, leaving 5 bases between the germline ends. The CDR3 loop spans 14 amino acids. DNA for the CDR3: TGTGCCAGCAGCCAGGGACCTGGGGCCAACGTCCTGACTTTC. Amino acid sequence: CASSQGPGANVLTF.

This clone was observed a single time. The rearrangement links TRBV14 to TRBJ2-7; TRBD1 matches at 7 bases. The germline V gene encodes CDR1 SGHDN and CDR2 FVKESK. With 2 bases clipped from V and 3 bases from J, the junction kept 10 bases outside the gene matches. The length of the CDR3 is 16 residues. CDR3 region: CASSQISTGVYYEQYF. CDR3 nucleotide sequence: TGTGCCAGCAGCCAAATAAGTACAGGGGTATACTACGAGCAGTACTTC.

CDR3 in amino acids: CASSLPPDTLAGYGYTF. The CDR3, as DNA: TGTGCCAGCAGTTTACCCCCGGACACCCTAGCGGGCTATGGCTACACCTTC. This chain connects TRBV27 to TRBJ1-2, with D possibly matching TRBD1 (5 bases). The V end lost 2 bases, the J end lost 4 bases, and 20 bases lay between the germline ends. Germline assignment: CDR1 MNHEY and CDR2 SMNVEV (reference sequence). This CDR3 is 17 amino acids long.

This clone was recorded only once. As DNA, the CDR3 is TGTGCCAGCAGCCTAAGGACTAGCGGGAGCATGTACGAGCAGTACTTC. This translates into CASSLRTSGSMYEQYF. J is TRBJ2-7 and V is TRBV14; 13 nucleotides line up with TRBD2. Losses at the gene ends were 4 bases for V and 4 bases for J; bases not matched to a gene: 7. The CDR3 is made up of 16 amino acids. The germline gives CDR1 SGHDN, CDR2 FVKESK. Using reference TRBV14 and TRBJ2-7 for the parts outside the CDR3, the full variable domain is EAGVTQFPSHSVIEKGQTVTLRCDPISGHDNLYWYRRVMGKEIKFLLHFVKESKQDESGMPNNRFLAERTGGTYSTLKVQPAELEDSGVYFCASSLRTSGSMYEQYFGPGTRLTVT.

CDR3 region: CASMTGERVPDTQYF. For the CDR3, the DNA is TGCGCCAGCATGACGGGGGAGAGAGTTCCAGATACGCAGTATTTT. The chain carries TRBV5-1 and TRBJ2-3; TRBD2 might be the D (6 bases). Per germline, CDR1 SGHRS and CDR2 YFSETQ. CDR3 length equals 15 residues. V was trimmed by 6 bases and J by 4 bases, leaving 18 bases between them.

This clone is medium-sized (0.01 to 0.1%) in the sample. The CDR3 nucleotides read TGTGCCAGCAGCTTAAGCAGCTCAGGGGCCACTGAAGCTTTCTTT. Translated, it gives CASSLSSSGATEAFF. The chain employs TRBV7-8 and TRBJ1-1, with D tentatively TRBD1 (6 bases). CDR3 length: 15 residues. The germline V and J ends were trimmed by 2 bases and 4 bases, with 14 bases remaining between them. The germline CDR1 and CDR2 sequences are SGHVS and FQNEAQ.

The rearrangement joins TRBV19 to TRBJ1-5; D is ambiguous. This CDR3 contains 13 residues. Germline CDR1 reads LNHDA; CDR2 reads SQIVND (reference sequence). The germline V and J ends were trimmed by 1 base and 4 bases, with 5 bases remaining between them. CDR3 amino acids: CASSIVGNQPQHF. The CDR3 DNA follows: TGTGCCAGTAGTATAGTGGGTAATCAGCCCCAGCATTTT.

The chain joins TRBV4-2 to TRBJ2-1; D remains ambiguous. This CDR3 is built from 18 residues. Between the trimmed V and J ends, which lost 4 bases and 0 bases, there was a span of 19 bases. The germline CDR1 and CDR2 sequences are LGHNA and YNFKEQ. CDR3 in DNA: TGTGCCAGCAGCCCCGGTCGTTGGATCGGTGGCTCCTACAATGAGCAGTTCTTC. It yields the protein CASSPGRWIGGSYNEQFF.

The genes are TRBV2 and TRBJ2-1; D not resolved. The CDR3 extends over 14 amino acids. Germline lookup yields CDR1 SNHLY and CDR2 FYNNEI. V was cut by 5 bases and J by 5 bases, with 13 bases left in between. The CDR3 DNA reads TGTGCCAGCAGTCGAAACGGTCCTAACAATGAGCAGTTCTTC. Its protein is CASSRNGPNNEQFF.

J is TRBJ1-4 and V is TRBV11-2, with 9 bases aligning to TRBD1. This CDR3 has 13 residues. Germline V gene data show CDR1 as SGHAT and CDR2 as FQNNGV. After removal of 5 bases from V and 8 bases from J, the junction contained 3 bases not matched to a gene. CDR3 nucleotide sequence: TGTGCCAGCAGCCTAGGACAGGGGGAAAAACTGTTTTTT. This encodes CASSLGQGEKLFF.

Turning to this clone: The sample carries other DNA sequences with the same CDR3. The chain has TRBV6-1 and TRBJ1-2, with TRBD1 matching over 8 bases. After removal of 6 bases from V and 0 bases from J, the junction contained 6 bases not matched to a gene. The germline V gene has CDR1 MNHNS and CDR2 SASEGT. This CDR3 comprises 15 residues. For the CDR3, the DNA is TGTGCCAGCAGGGTCGGACAGGGTCCTAACTATGGCTACACCTTC. Residues: CASRVGQGPNYGYTF.